These T cell receptor beta chains were read from a single sample in a study of blood T cell repertoires in COVID-19. Sequencing used immunoSEQ multiplex PCR; TCRdb keeps in-frame clones, though not all of them. The sample shows some 55,000 clones, approximately 89% of them seen only once. Input material: peripheral blood. The receptors originated from a man in his fifties or sixties with acute or convalescent COVID-19. CDR3s include the opening cysteine and the closing phenylalanine or tryptophan. Fields, in order: clone size, V gene, J gene, CDR3 protein. Clone size is shown for a subset of rows, as once, few, many or a class of expanded clone.

clone size: .; V gene: TRBV19; J gene: TRBJ2-7; CDR3 protein: CASSMQGSVEQYF
clone size: .; V gene: TRBV6-5; J gene: TRBJ1-2; CDR3 protein: CASSTGQGAFGYTF
clone size: .; V gene: TRBV5-6; J gene: TRBJ2-3; CDR3 protein: CASSLLAGGQGTQYF
clone size: .; V gene: TRBV30; J gene: TRBJ2-7; CDR3 protein: CAWTIGQYEQYF
clone size: once; V gene: TRBV9; J gene: TRBJ1-1; CDR3 protein: CASSLDRGTEAFF
clone size: .; V gene: TRBV19; J gene: TRBJ1-5; CDR3 protein: CASSPARGNSNQPQHF
clone size: .; V gene: TRBV6-6; J gene: TRBJ2-3; CDR3 protein: CASSYNEDNTDTQYF
clone size: .; V gene: TRBV28; J gene: TRBJ1-4; CDR3 protein: CASSLLADGEKLFF
clone size: .; V gene: TRBV7-2; J gene: TRBJ2-5; CDR3 protein: CASSLALAGGRETQYF
clone size: .; V gene: TRBV10-3; J gene: TRBJ1-1; CDR3 protein: CAISTGAGGMNTEAFF
clone size: .; V gene: TRBV7-7; J gene: TRBJ2-5; CDR3 protein: CASSLGRLVREETQYF
clone size: .; V gene: TRBV30; J gene: TRBJ2-5; CDR3 protein: CAWSVRWVPGETQYF
clone size: .; V gene: TRBV5-8; J gene: TRBJ2-7; CDR3 protein: CASSPGAGASYEQYF
clone size: .; V gene: TRBV5-6; J gene: TRBJ1-4; CDR3 protein: CASSLRGSGKLFF
clone size: .; V gene: TRBV21-1; J gene: TRBJ2-7; CDR3 protein: CASSKVVVWGGQDLYEQYF
clone size: .; V gene: TRBV10-3; J gene: TRBJ1-5; CDR3 protein: CAISDGGNQPQHF